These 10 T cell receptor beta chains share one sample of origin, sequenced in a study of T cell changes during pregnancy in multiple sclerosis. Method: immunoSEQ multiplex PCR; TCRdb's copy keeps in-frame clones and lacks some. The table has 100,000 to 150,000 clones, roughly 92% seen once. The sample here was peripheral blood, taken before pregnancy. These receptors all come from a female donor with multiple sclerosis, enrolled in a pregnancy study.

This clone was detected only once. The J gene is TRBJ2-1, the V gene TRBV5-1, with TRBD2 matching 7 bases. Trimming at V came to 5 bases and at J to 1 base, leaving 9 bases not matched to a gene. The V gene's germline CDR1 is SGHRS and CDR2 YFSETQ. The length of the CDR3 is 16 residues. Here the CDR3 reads CASSPSLGGSYNEQFF. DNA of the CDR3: TGCGCCAGCAGTCCCTCTCTGGGGGGGTCCTACAATGAGCAGTTCTTC.

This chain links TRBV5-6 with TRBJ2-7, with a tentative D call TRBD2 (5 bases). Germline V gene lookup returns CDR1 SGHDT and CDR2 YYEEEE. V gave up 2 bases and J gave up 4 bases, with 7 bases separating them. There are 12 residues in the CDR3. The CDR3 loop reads CASSFGDYEQYF. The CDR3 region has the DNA TGTGCCAGCAGCTTCGGGGATTACGAGCAGTACTTC.

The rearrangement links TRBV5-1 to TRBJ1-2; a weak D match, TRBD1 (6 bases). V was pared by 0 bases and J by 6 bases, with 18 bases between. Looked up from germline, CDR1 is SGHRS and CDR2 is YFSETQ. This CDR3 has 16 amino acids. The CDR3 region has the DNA TGCGCCAGCAGCTTGGAGGGCGAGGGGGTGGGAAATGGCTACACCTTC. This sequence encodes CASSLEGEGVGNGYTF.

CDR3 in DNA: TGTGCCAGCAGCAGCGGAGCGGGAGGGCCCTACAATGAGCAGTTCTTC. Amino acids: CASSSGAGGPYNEQFF. This chain joins TRBV28 and TRBJ2-1; 10 positions agree with TRBD2. The junction had 7 bases not matched to a gene; V was cut back by 6 bases and J by 2 bases. Germline CDR1 MDHEN, CDR2 SYDVKM. This CDR3 has 16 amino acids. Full variable domain (rest looked up from reference TRBV28 and TRBJ2-1): DVKVTQSSRYLVKRTGEKVFLECVQDMDHENMFWYRQDPGLGLRLIYFSYDVKMKEKGDIPEGYSVSREKKERFSLILESASTNQTSMYLCASSSGAGGPYNEQFFGPGTRLTVL.

The CDR3 bases are TGTGCCAGCAGCGTGACAAGCGGAAAACTGTTTTTT. Amino acids: CASSVTSGKLFF. The rearrangement links TRBV5-4 to TRBJ1-4; D remains ambiguous. The V gene's germline CDR1 is SGHNT and CDR2 YYREEE (reference sequence). There are 12 residues in the CDR3. Trimming removed 4 bases at V and 10 bases at J, with 11 bases between.

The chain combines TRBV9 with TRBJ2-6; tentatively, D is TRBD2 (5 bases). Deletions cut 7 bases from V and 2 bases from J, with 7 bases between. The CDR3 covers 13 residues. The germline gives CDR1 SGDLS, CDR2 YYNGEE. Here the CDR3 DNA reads TGTGCCAGCCGGGGAGCTGGGGCCAACGTCCTGACTTTC. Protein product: CASRGAGANVLTF. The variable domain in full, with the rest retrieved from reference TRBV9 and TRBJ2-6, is DSGVTQTPKHLITATGQRVTLRCSPRSGDLSVYWYQQSLDQGLQFLIQYYNGEERAKGNILERFSAQQFPDLHSELNLSSLELGDSALYFCASRGAGANVLTFGAGSRLTVL.

This chain's CDR3 is CASSHFNTGELFF. Here the CDR3 DNA reads TGTGCCAGCAGCCACTTTAACACCGGGGAGCTGTTTTTT. The chain carries TRBV28 and TRBJ2-2; D is unresolved. Germline V CDR1 and CDR2: MDHEN, SYDVKM. V lost 6 bases to trimming and J lost 2 bases, with 7 bases between them. CDR3 length: 13 residues.

The CDR3 loop is CASSVGVVDTGELFF. CDR3 sequence (DNA): TGCGCCAGCAGCGTCGGAGTCGTGGACACCGGGGAGCTGTTTTTT. The genes are TRBV5-1 and TRBJ2-2, with unresolved D. Germline assignment: CDR1 SGHRS and CDR2 YFSETQ. V lost 4 bases and J lost 3, with 13 bases in between. This CDR3 is 15 amino acids long.

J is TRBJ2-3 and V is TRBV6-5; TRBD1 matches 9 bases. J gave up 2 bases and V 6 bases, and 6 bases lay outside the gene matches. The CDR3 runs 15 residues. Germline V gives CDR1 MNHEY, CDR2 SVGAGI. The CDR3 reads CASSPGTGLTDTQYF. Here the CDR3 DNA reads TGTGCCAGCAGCCCCGGGACAGGGCTCACAGATACGCAGTATTTT.

The CDR3 nucleotides are TGTGCCAGCAGCCGCGCCTACGAGCAGTACTTC. Protein sequence: CASSRAYEQYF. The genes are TRBV5-5 and TRBJ2-7; the D is unclear. V gave up 4 bases and J gave up 2 bases, with 4 bases separating them. The CDR3 contains 11 residues. Germline loops: CDR1 SGHKS, CDR2 YYEKEE (reference sequence).